One sample yielded the 21 T cell receptor beta chains listed below, sequenced in a study of memory B cells and T cells in multiple sclerosis. These TCRs' antigens remain unknown. Separate sequencing covered autoproliferating (CFSE-dim) and non-proliferating (CFSE-high) T cells from stimulus-free culture. Approximately 5x10^7 CFSE-labeled PBMCs were cultured 6 to 7 days unstimulated, then replicate wells were pooled. Clones were read by immunoSEQ multiplex PCR, and TCRdb kept only the in-frame ones, dropping some. Altogether 46,000 or so clones are present, over 75% being singletons, with the ten largest covering roughly 1%. The specimen sequenced was PBMCs from blood kept in culture. All receptors derive from a human donor with multiple sclerosis.

The DNA for the CDR3 is TGTGCCAGCAGCCGTGGACTAGCGGGGGCACATGGCTCCTACAATGAGCAGTTCTTC. Residues: CASSRGLAGAHGSYNEQFF. J is TRBJ2-1 and V is TRBV4-2, with 13 bases fitting TRBD2. Germline V gene lookup returns CDR1 LGHNA and CDR2 YNFKEQ. With 4 bases clipped from V and 0 bases from J, the junction kept 9 bases outside the gene matches. The CDR3 runs to 19 residues.

Worth noting for this clone: Relative to the germline gene, one junction end is altered; a read error may explain this. The CDR3 reads CASTLTGQGSPLHF. Written as DNA, the CDR3 is TGCGCCAGCACCTTGACAGGTCAGGGTTCACCCCTCCACTTT. V and J are TRBV5-1 and TRBJ1-6; D may be TRBD1 (6 bases). CDR3 length: 14 amino acids. Germline V CDR1 and CDR2: SGHRS, YFSETQ.

The chain's CDR3 is CASSQREGSSYNSPLHF. The DNA for the CDR3 is TGCGCCAGCAGCCAGAGGGAGGGGAGCTCCTATAATTCACCCCTCCACTTT. The V and J genes are TRBV4-1 and TRBJ1-6; maybe TRBD1 (5 bases). This CDR3 is 17 amino acids long. V lost 3 bases and J 0 bases, leaving 12 bases between the germline ends. CDR1 is MGHRA, CDR2 YSYEKL, per germline.

The rearrangement uses TRBV6-6 and TRBJ1-3, with D unresolved. Trimming stripped 5 bases from V and 1 base from J, with 6 bases between. The CDR3 has 13 residues. Germline CDR1 MNHNY, CDR2 SVGAGI (reference sequence). The CDR3 sequence is CASSLSSGNTIYF. The CDR3 coding sequence is TGTGCCAGCAGTCTCTCTTCTGGAAACACCATATATTTT.

The chain couples TRBV9 to TRBJ2-5; D is ambiguous. V lost 3 bases, J lost 10 bases, and 13 bases lay in between. Germline V lookup: CDR1 SGDLS, CDR2 YYNGEE. This CDR3 is built from 12 residues. CDR3 region: CASSDRPGVQYF. The DNA for the CDR3 is TGTGCCAGCAGCGACCGCCCCGGAGTCCAGTACTTC.

CDR3: CASSSGGADTQYF. DNA for the CDR3: TGTGCCAGCAGCTCCGGGGGGGCAGATACGCAGTATTTT. The rearrangement joins TRBV7-3 to TRBJ2-3; 8 nucleotides match TRBD2. The CDR3 contains 13 residues. CDR1 is SGHTA and CDR2 is FQGTGA in the germline V gene. The trim removed 4 bases at V and 4 bases at J, leaving 1 base unmatched.

The J gene is TRBJ2-7, the V gene TRBV2, with a tentative D call TRBD1 (5 bases). CDR1 is SNHLY, CDR2 FYNNEI, per germline. The CDR3 extends over 12 amino acids. With 8 bases removed from V and 5 bases from J, the gap between germline ends came to 13 bases. The CDR3 DNA sequence: TGTGCCAGCGGTAACCTGGGGCACGAGCAGTACTTC. Translating it yields CASGNLGHEQYF.

In DNA form, the CDR3 reads TGTGCCAGCAGTGAAAGTTGGGACACATACGAGCAGTACTTC. Translating gives CASSESWDTYEQYF. The chain employs TRBV6-1 and TRBJ2-5; D may be TRBD1 (6 bases). The tail of the sequence fits TRBJ2-7 better, so the J call may be wrong. The CDR3 extends over 14 amino acids. The germline CDR1 and CDR2 sequences are MNHNS and SASEGT.

The chain uses TRBV11-2 and TRBJ2-5, with D perhaps TRBD1 or TRBD2 (5 bases each). This CDR3 has 14 residues. V was pared by 5 bases and J by 6 bases, with 16 bases between. The germline V gene encodes CDR1 SGHAT and CDR2 FQNNGV. CDR3 protein: CASSPRGLGKTQYF. The CDR3 DNA follows: TGTGCCAGCAGCCCCCGGGGCTTAGGGAAGACCCAGTACTTC.

The chain uses TRBV7-9 and TRBJ2-1; possible D gene TRBD2, 5 bases. The CDR3 covers 14 residues. V was pared by 2 bases and J by 5 bases, with 10 bases between. Germline V gene sequence: CDR1 SEHNR, CDR2 FQNEAQ (reference sequence). Written as DNA, the CDR3 is TGTGCCAGCAGCTTACTAGCTTCCCACAATGAGCAGTTCTTC. Protein: CASSLLASHNEQFF.

The J gene is TRBJ2-7, the V gene TRBV7-3; 8 bases match TRBD1. The junction had 4 bases not matched to a gene; V was cut back by 5 bases and J by 1 base. The CDR3 runs to 14 residues. Germline V gene sequence: CDR1 SGHTA, CDR2 FQGTGA. CDR3 in DNA: TGTGCCAGCAGCCTCAGACAGGGGTCCTACGAGCAGTACTTC. Translating it yields CASSLRQGSYEQYF. The whole variable domain, filled in from reference TRBV7-3 and TRBJ2-7, reads GAGVSQTPSNKVTEKGKYVELRCDPISGHTALYWYRQSLGQGPEFLIYFQGTGAADDSGLPNDRFFAVRPEGSVSTLKIQRTERGDSAVYLCASSLRQGSYEQYFGPGTRLTVT.

The chain combines TRBV9 with TRBJ1-1; D is ambiguous. In germline, CDR1 is SGDLS, CDR2 YYNGEE. This CDR3 region has 15 residues. Trimming shortened V by 0 bases and J by 3 bases, and 12 bases separated the two germline ends. The CDR3 bases are TGTGCCAGCAGCGTAGTGGCCCTCTGGGACACTGAAGCTTTCTTT. Translated, it gives CASSVVALWDTEAFF. Supplemented by reference TRBV9 and TRBJ1-1, the full variable domain reads DSGVTQTPKHLITATGQRVTLRCSPRSGDLSVYWYQQSLDQGLQFLIQYYNGEERAKGNILERFSAQQFPDLHSELNLSSLELGDSALYFCASSVVALWDTEAFFGQGTRLTVV.

In its sample, this clone was seen once. The rearrangement links TRBV19 to TRBJ2-2; D possibly corresponds to TRBD2 (6 bases). V was cut by 6 bases and J by 0 bases, with 20 bases left in between. The CDR3 is 18 amino acids. Germline loops: CDR1 LNHDA, CDR2 SQIVND (reference sequence). Here the CDR3 DNA reads TGTGCCAGTAGCCCCTTGTGGGGGGACGGCACGAACACCGGGGAGCTGTTTTTT. Its translation: CASSPLWGDGTNTGELFF.

The chain recombines TRBV18 with TRBJ1-6; perhaps TRBD1 as D (6 bases). This CDR3 comprises 19 residues. Germline lookup yields CDR1 KGHSH and CDR2 LQKENI. V was cut by 6 bases and J by 8 bases, with 29 bases left in between. CDR3 DNA sequence: TGTGCCAGCTCGGCCACCCGGGACACAAGTCCCGCAGCGGATTCACCCCTCCACTTT. Encoded protein: CASSATRDTSPAADSPLHF. The whole variable domain, remainder taken from reference TRBV18 and TRBJ1-6, is NAGVMQNPRHLVRRRGQEARLRCSPMKGHSHVYWYRQLPEEGLKFMVYLQKENIIDESGMPKERFSAEFPKEGPSILRIQQVVRGDSAAYFCASSATRDTSPAADSPLHFGNGTRLTVT.

V is TRBV9 and J is TRBJ1-2, with D unclear. This CDR3 comprises 14 residues. Germline values: CDR1 SGDLS, CDR2 YYNGEE. Trimming took 2 bases from V and 3 from J, leaving 11 bases between them. CDR3 sequence (DNA): TGTGCCAGCAGCGTTGACCCCGGGGACTATGGCTACACCTTC. Residues: CASSVDPGDYGYTF.

The chain is built from TRBV30 and TRBJ1-6, with TRBD1 identical over 7 bases. The CDR3 spans 14 residues. The germline CDR1 and CDR2 sequences are GTSNPN and SVGIG (reference sequence). The V and J ends lost 2 bases and 7 bases, in that order; junction bases with no gene match: 5. CDR3 DNA sequence: TGTGCCTGGAGTCCGCTGGACAGGAATTCACCCCTCCACTTT. Translated: CAWSPLDRNSPLHF.

The chain carries TRBV25-1 and TRBJ2-1; D not resolved. V gave up 2 bases and J gave up 8 bases, with 16 bases separating them. Germline V gene data show CDR1 as MGHDK and CDR2 as SYGVNS. The CDR3 has 15 residues. This chain's CDR3 is CASSETSGRRDEQFF. The DNA of the CDR3 is TGTGCCAGCAGTGAAACTTCGGGTCGTCGGGATGAGCAGTTCTTC.

The chain employs TRBV5-1 and TRBJ1-4, with D possibly being TRBD1 (6 bases). Germline CDR1 is SGHRS and CDR2 is YFSETQ. The CDR3 loop spans 16 amino acids. The ends were cut back, 0 bases at V and 8 bases at J, with 17 bases in the middle. CDR3 sequence reads: CASSLGSTGLGEKLFF. The DNA for the CDR3 is TGCGCCAGCAGCTTGGGTTCCACAGGGCTAGGCGAAAAACTGTTTTTT.

The chain carries TRBV5-1 and TRBJ1-6, with D possibly matching TRBD1 (5 bases). Per the germline V gene, CDR1 is SGHRS and CDR2 is YFSETQ. This CDR3 region has 16 residues. Trimming shortened V by 0 bases and J by 7 bases, and 14 bases separated the two germline ends. As DNA, the CDR3 is TGCGCCAGCAGCTTGGAGGGACCTACGGGAAATTCACCCCTCCACTTT. Translating gives CASSLEGPTGNSPLHF.

The rearrangement uses TRBV5-1 and TRBJ1-6; TRBD1 agrees at 8 bases. The CDR3 is made up of 14 amino acids. The ends lost 4 bases at V and 7 bases at J; junction bases unmatched: 4. CDR1 and CDR2 from the germline V gene are SGHRS and YFSETQ. In DNA form, the CDR3 reads TGCGCCAGCAGCGGCAACAGGGGGAATTCACCCCTCCACTTT. Encoded protein: CASSGNRGNSPLHF.

The rearrangement links TRBV4-3 to TRBJ1-2; D is unresolved. Germline lookup yields CDR1 LGHNA and CDR2 YSLEER. Trimming left V 1 base short and J 8 bases short, with 14 bases between. This CDR3 spans 14 amino acids. The CDR3 nucleotides read TGCGCCAGCAGCCAAGGGACGACGAGACCCGGCTACACCTTC. Protein: CASSQGTTRPGYTF.